The sequence of this TCR beta chain was determined in a study of cytomegalovirus exposure and HLA in healthy donors. This CDR3 comprises 14 residues. The V gene's germline CDR1 is MDHEN and CDR2 SYDVKM. With 5 bases clipped from V and 7 bases from J, the junction kept 7 bases outside the gene matches. Primers: 60 Vbeta forward and 13 Jbeta reverse. Only in-frame clones appear in the TCRdb table, and some are missing; sequencing was by immunoSEQ multiplex PCR. The sample shows about 300,000 clones, around 86% of them seen only once. This sequence was found in a man aged 40-50 years in good health and CMV-seropositive. V usage is TRBV28 and J usage is TRBJ1-5; 8 bases are a match to TRBD1. The sample was PBMCs. The CDR3 loop is CASSLTGGRQPQHF. The CDR3 DNA follows: TGTGCCAGCAGTCTAACAGGGGGAAGACAGCCCCAGCATTTT. Using reference TRBV28 and TRBJ1-5 for the parts outside the CDR3, the full variable domain is DVKVTQSSRYLVKRTGEKVFLECVQDMDHENMFWYRQDPGLGLRLIYFSYDVKMKEKGDIPEGYSVSREKKERFSLILESASTNQTSMYLCASSLTGGRQPQHFGDGTRLSIL.